This section outlines one T cell receptor (beta chain) sequence together with its context. Its antigen is as yet unknown. Losses at the gene ends were 10 bases for V and 7 bases for J; bases not matched to a gene: 6. CDR3 length: 12 residues. From germline, CDR1 is MNHNS and CDR2 SASEGT. The PCR contained 60 Vbeta and 13 Jbeta primers. The table came from immunoSEQ multiplex PCR; TCRdb's copy has only in-frame clones and leaves some out. The sample shows 200,000 or so clones, 60% to 80% of them seen only once. The data were obtained in a study of cytomegalovirus exposure and HLA in healthy donors. Regarding the study as a whole: HLA restriction was apparent for most CMV-associated TCR beta chains in a later analysis. With DRB1 most and HLA-C fewest, TCR association rates differed between HLA loci in a later analysis.

The TCR originated in a woman aged 25 to 39 in good health and CMV-seropositive. The chain links TRBV6-1 to TRBJ1-2, with 10 bases that match TRBD1. Specimen: PBMCs. The CDR3 bases are TGTGCCATCCTGACAGGGGGCAGTGGCTACACCTTC. Translated, it gives CAILTGGSGYTF.